These 10 T cell receptor beta chains share one sample of origin, sequenced in a study of CD4 T cells in relation to SARS-CoV-2 and coronaviruses. Some clones are missing from TCRdb's copy, which holds only in-frame ones; the method was immunoSEQ multiplex PCR. The table records around 35,000 clones, less than 85% of them present only once. The antigens of these receptors remain unknown. The sequenced material came from naive CD4+ T cells from PBMCs, cultured in vitro. The subset was: naive CD4+ T cells isolated by negative enrichment. The receptors shown here come from an adult with COVID-19.

This chain connects TRBV11-2 to TRBJ2-1; TRBD2 aligns across 9 bases. V was clipped by 5 bases and J by 8 bases; unmatched bases: 10. This CDR3 has 15 amino acids. Germline CDR1 and CDR2: SGHAT and FQNNGV. The CDR3 spells CASSGTGTSFDEQFF. The CDR3 bases are TGTGCCAGCAGCGGGACCGGGACTAGCTTCGATGAGCAGTTCTTC. The complete variable domain, with remaining parts taken from reference TRBV11-2 and TRBJ2-1, reads EAGVAQSPRYKIIEKRQSVAFWCNPISGHATLYWYQQILGQGPKLLIQFQNNGVVDDSQLPKDRFSAERLKGVDSTLKIQPAKLEDSAVYLCASSGTGTSFDEQFFGPGTRLTVL.

The chain uses TRBV20-1 and TRBJ2-7; TRBD1 aligns across 7 bases. Germline CDR1 and CDR2: DFQATT and SNEGSKA (reference sequence). J lost 3 bases, V lost 5 bases, and 1 base had no gene match. This CDR3 comprises 11 residues. The CDR3 spells CSAWDSYEQYF. In nucleotides, the CDR3 is TGCAGTGCTTGGGACAGCTACGAGCAGTACTTC.

The rearrangement joins TRBV2 to TRBJ2-7; 10 bases align to TRBD1. CDR1 is SNHLY and CDR2 is FYNNEI in the germline V gene. J gave up 5 bases and V 6 bases, and 4 bases lay outside the gene matches. This CDR3 has 13 amino acids. This chain's CDR3 is CASSDGQGDEQYF. The CDR3 DNA reads as TGTGCCAGCAGCGACGGACAGGGGGACGAGCAGTACTTC.

The chain couples TRBV4-2 to TRBJ2-2; D gene unclear. CDR1 LGHNA and CDR2 YNFKEQ come from the germline V gene. Trimming took 1 base from V and 0 from J, leaving 15 bases between them. The CDR3 consists of 18 residues. CDR3 region: CASSQVQTANTNTGELFF. The CDR3 bases are TGTGCCAGCAGCCAAGTTCAGACCGCTAATACGAACACCGGGGAGCTGTTTTTT.

CDR3 amino acids: CASILLGPTDTQYF. The CDR3, as DNA: TGTGCCAGCATTCTCTTGGGGCCCACAGATACGCAGTATTTT. The rearrangement uses TRBV7-2 and TRBJ2-3; possibly TRBD1 for D (5 bases). Germline V lookup: CDR1 SGHTA, CDR2 FQGNSA. This CDR3 contains 14 residues. V was pared by 7 bases and J by 2 bases, with 13 bases between.

This clone was seen once. This chain connects TRBV6-5 to TRBJ2-7, with TRBD2 identical over 7 bases. The J segment lost 4 bases and the V segment lost 10 bases, leaving 13 bases of the junction unmatched. The V gene's germline CDR1 is MNHEY and CDR2 SVGAGI. The CDR3 length is 14 residues. CDR3 DNA sequence: TGTGCCATAGGACCCCTAGCGGAAAAATACGAGCAGTACTTC. It specifies CAIGPLAEKYEQYF.

The chain links TRBV27 to TRBJ1-5; no definite D call. The CDR3 extends over 14 amino acids. V lost 5 bases to trimming and J lost 6 bases, with 14 bases between them. The V gene's germline CDR1 is MNHEY and CDR2 SMNVEV (reference sequence). The CDR3 spells CASSPFRTGQPQHF. CDR3 bases: TGTGCCAGCAGTCCCTTCCGTACGGGTCAGCCCCAGCATTTT.

The chain combines TRBV6-6 with TRBJ2-7, with D tentatively TRBD1 or TRBD2 (5 bases each). The CDR3 is 15 residues long. V was cut by 6 bases and J by 7 bases, with 22 bases left in between. Germline CDR1 and CDR2: MNHNY and SVGAGI (reference sequence). The chain's CDR3 is CASSRNAGTRLEQYF. The CDR3 DNA is TGTGCCAGCAGCCGAAACGCCGGGACCCGGTTGGAGCAGTACTTC.

The chain couples TRBV5-1 to TRBJ2-1; tentative D call: TRBD2 (5 bases). Trimming pared 1 base from V and 5 bases from J, leaving 10 bases between. The germline V gene encodes CDR1 SGHRS and CDR2 YFSETQ. The CDR3 loop spans 14 amino acids. Here the CDR3 reads CASSLRTFDNEQFF. CDR3 coding DNA: TGCGCCAGCAGCTTGCGGACTTTTGACAATGAGCAGTTCTTC.

The CDR3 loop is CASSQGFGTNQPQHF. The CDR3 DNA is TGTGCCAGCAGCCAAGGCTTTGGGACTAATCAGCCCCAGCATTTT. The rearrangement uses TRBV16 and TRBJ1-5; possible D gene TRBD1, 5 bases. The CDR3 totals 15 residues. The V end was cut by 2 bases, the J end by 4 bases, with 12 bases between. The germline CDR1 and CDR2 sequences are KGHSY and FQNENV.